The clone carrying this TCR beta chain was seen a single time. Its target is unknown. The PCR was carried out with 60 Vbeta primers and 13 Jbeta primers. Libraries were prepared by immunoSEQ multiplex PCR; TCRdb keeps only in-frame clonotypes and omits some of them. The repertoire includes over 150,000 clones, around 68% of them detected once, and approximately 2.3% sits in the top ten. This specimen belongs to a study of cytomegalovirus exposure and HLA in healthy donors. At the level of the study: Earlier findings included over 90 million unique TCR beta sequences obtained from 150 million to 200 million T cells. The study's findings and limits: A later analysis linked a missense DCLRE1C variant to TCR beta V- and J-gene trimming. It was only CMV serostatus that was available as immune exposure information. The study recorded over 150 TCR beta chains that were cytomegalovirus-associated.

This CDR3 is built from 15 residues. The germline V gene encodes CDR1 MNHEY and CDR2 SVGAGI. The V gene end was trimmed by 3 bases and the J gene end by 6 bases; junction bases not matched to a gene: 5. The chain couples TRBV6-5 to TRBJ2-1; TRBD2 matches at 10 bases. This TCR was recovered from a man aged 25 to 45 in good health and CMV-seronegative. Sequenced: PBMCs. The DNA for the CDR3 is TGTGCCAGCAGTTATGGGCTAGCGGGGGCCAATGAGCAGTTCTTC. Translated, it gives CASSYGLAGANEQFF.